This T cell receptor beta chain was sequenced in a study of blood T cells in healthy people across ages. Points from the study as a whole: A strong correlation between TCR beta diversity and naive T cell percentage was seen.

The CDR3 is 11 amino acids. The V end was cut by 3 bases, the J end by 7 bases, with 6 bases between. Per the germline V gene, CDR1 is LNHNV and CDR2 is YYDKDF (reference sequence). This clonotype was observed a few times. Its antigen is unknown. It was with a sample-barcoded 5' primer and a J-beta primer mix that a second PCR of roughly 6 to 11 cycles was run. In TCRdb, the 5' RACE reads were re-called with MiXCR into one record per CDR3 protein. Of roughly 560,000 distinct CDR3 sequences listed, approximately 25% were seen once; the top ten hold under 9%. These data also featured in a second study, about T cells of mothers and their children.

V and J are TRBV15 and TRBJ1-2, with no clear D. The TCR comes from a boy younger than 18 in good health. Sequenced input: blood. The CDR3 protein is CATSSLGGYTF. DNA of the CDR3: TGTGCCACCAGCAGCCTGGGTGGCTACACCTTC.